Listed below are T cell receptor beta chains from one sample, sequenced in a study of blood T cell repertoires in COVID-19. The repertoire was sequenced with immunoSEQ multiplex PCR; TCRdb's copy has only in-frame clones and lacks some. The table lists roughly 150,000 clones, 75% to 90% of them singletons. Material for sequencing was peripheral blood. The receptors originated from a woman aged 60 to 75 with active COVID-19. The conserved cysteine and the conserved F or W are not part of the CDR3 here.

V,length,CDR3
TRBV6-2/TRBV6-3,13,ASSYNRGNTDTQY
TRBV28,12,ASSLSRTKNIQY
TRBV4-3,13,ASSQDLGGGETQY
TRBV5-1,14,ASSRLTRGGGETQY
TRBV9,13,ASSGQGTGRIEQF
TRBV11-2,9,ASSSGNEQF
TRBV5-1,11,ASSYGRGDTQY
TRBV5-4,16,ASSLGGTVPSRNTEAF
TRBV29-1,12,SVGLAGKYNEQF
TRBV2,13,ASSLQGRSNQPQH
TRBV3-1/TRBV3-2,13,ASSPWRGLNEKLF
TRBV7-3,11,ASSFTSAGEQF
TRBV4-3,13,ASSQDRTLNTEAF
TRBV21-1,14,ASSKVVDRGSEKLF
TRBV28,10,ASSPGGYGYT
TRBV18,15,ASSRDVPGQGMNEQF
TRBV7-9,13,ASTPVDRESTEAF
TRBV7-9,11,ASSQRGEETQY
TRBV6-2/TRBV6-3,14,ASSYPEMQGIHEQY
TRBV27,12,ASSFEHSSYEQY
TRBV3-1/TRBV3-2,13,ASSHYGTAYNEQF
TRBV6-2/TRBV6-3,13,ASSYSAARHNEQF
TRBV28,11,AVRGGRGYEQY